The next 25 T cell receptor beta chains were all read from a single sample in a study of blood T cell repertoires in COVID-19. Produced via immunoSEQ multiplex PCR; TCRdb's table is partial and in-frame only. The table lists around 47,000 clones, around nine tenths of them singletons. Sequencing was done on a sample of peripheral blood. These receptors all come from a man between 40 and 49 years old with COVID-19, enrolled during active disease.

This CDR3 reads CASSRPGVEGNTIYF. CDR3 DNA: TGTGCCAGCAGCCGACCGGGGGTTGAAGGAAACACCATATATTTT. The rearrangement links TRBV5-4 to TRBJ1-3; possibly TRBD1 for D (5 bases). Trimming pared 4 bases from V and 4 bases from J, leaving 15 bases between. This CDR3 has 15 amino acids. Germline V gene sequence: CDR1 SGHNT, CDR2 YYREEE (reference sequence). The complete variable domain, with remaining parts taken from reference TRBV5-4 and TRBJ1-3, reads ETGVTQSPTHLIKTRGQQVTLRCSSQSGHNTVSWYQQALGQGPQFIFQYYREEENGRGNFPPRFSGLQFPNYSSELNVNALELDDSALYLCASSRPGVEGNTIYFGEGSWLTVV.

This chain links TRBV27 with TRBJ1-2; TRBD1 matches at 8 bases. The CDR3 totals 17 residues. Per the germline V gene, CDR1 is MNHEY and CDR2 is SMNVEV (reference sequence). V was clipped by 5 bases and J by 6 bases; unmatched bases: 17. The CDR3 region has the DNA TGTGCCAGCAGTCCCACCCCCCCCTGGACAGGGAGCAATGGCTACACCTTC. Translated, it gives CASSPTPPWTGSNGYTF.

Within the sample, this clone is medium-sized. This chain uses TRBV14 with TRBJ2-7; 10 positions match TRBD1. CDR1 and CDR2 from the germline V gene are SGHDN and FVKESK. The CDR3 length is 15 residues. V shed 4 bases and J 3 bases; nucleotides not matched to a gene: 6. The CDR3 protein is CASSRDRDRGYEQYF. CDR3 bases: TGTGCCAGCAGCCGAGACAGGGACAGGGGCTACGAGCAGTACTTC.

The CDR3, as DNA: TGTGCCAGCCAAAAGACAGGGTGGGACACAGATACGCAGTATTTT. This gives the protein CASQKTGWDTDTQYF. The chain couples TRBV21-1 to TRBJ2-3; TRBD1 reflects the table's D call only, with no check against the DNA. TRBV21-1 is listed as a pseudogene. CDR3 length: 15 amino acids.

The chain uses TRBV7-8 and TRBJ1-3; D remains unclear. The length of the CDR3 is 16 residues. The V end lost 0 bases, the J end lost 0 bases, and 9 bases lay between the germline ends. Germline CDR1 is SGHVS and CDR2 is FQNEAQ. Here the CDR3 DNA reads TGTGCCAGCAGCTTAGCTACAGCCGTCTCTGGAAACACCATATATTTT. Protein: CASSLATAVSGNTIYF.

The genes are TRBV11-2 and TRBJ2-1; 8 positions match TRBD2. The germline V gene has CDR1 SGHAT and CDR2 FQNNGV. The CDR3 spans 17 residues. V was pared by 0 bases and J by 8 bases, with 12 bases of the junction left unmatched. CDR3 amino acids: CASSLERGAPLHHEQFF. In DNA form, the CDR3 reads TGTGCCAGCAGCTTAGAGCGGGGGGCCCCCCTTCACCATGAGCAGTTCTTC.

The rearrangement joins TRBV19 to TRBJ1-2; no definite D call. Germline V gene lookup returns CDR1 LNHDA and CDR2 SQIVND (reference sequence). This CDR3 has 12 amino acids. The V gene lost 1 base and the J gene lost 7 bases, with 7 bases spanning the gap. CDR3 in amino acids: CASSIAQAGYTF. In DNA form, the CDR3 reads TGTGCCAGTAGTATAGCCCAGGCTGGCTACACCTTC.

The chain carries TRBV10-3 and TRBJ2-5; 8 nucleotides agree with TRBD2. J gave up 4 bases and V 6 bases, and 7 bases lay outside the gene matches. From germline, CDR1 is ENHRY and CDR2 SYGVKD. The CDR3 contains 14 residues. CDR3 protein: CAISPGRAAETQYF. Written as DNA, the CDR3 is TGTGCCATCAGCCCCGGGAGGGCCGCAGAGACCCAGTACTTC.

The V and J genes are TRBV7-9 and TRBJ2-1; D call uncertain. Per the germline V gene, CDR1 is SEHNR and CDR2 is FQNEAQ (reference sequence). V lost 1 base and J 10 bases, leaving 11 bases between the germline ends. The CDR3 contains 13 residues. The CDR3 loop reads CASSLVEPGEQFF. The CDR3 bases are TGTGCCAGCAGCTTAGTGGAGCCCGGGGAGCAGTTCTTC.

The rearrangement joins TRBV4-1 to TRBJ1-1; the match to TRBD1 covers 8 bases. Trimming removed 5 bases from V and 5 bases from J; junction bases left unmatched: 4. This CDR3 has 13 residues. The germline CDR1 and CDR2 sequences are MGHRA and YSYEKL. DNA of the CDR3: TGCGCCAGCAGCGGACAGGGAAAAACTGAAGCTTTCTTT. Translated: CASSGQGKTEAFF.

The chain joins TRBV7-3 to TRBJ2-3; D might be TRBD1 (6 bases). V was shortened by 1 base and J by 5 bases, with 7 bases between the two germline ends. Germline CDR1 SGHTA, CDR2 FQGTGA. The CDR3 has 13 residues. CDR3 sequence reads: CASSLKGGDTQYF. The CDR3 coding sequence is TGTGCCAGCAGCTTAAAAGGGGGAGATACGCAGTATTTT.

The sample holds a few counts of this clone. V gene TRBV6-1 combines with J gene TRBJ2-2; 7 nucleotides line up with TRBD2. This CDR3 is built from 16 residues. Germline trimming cut 3 bases from V and 1 base from J; bases unmatched to any gene: 5. CDR1 and CDR2 from the germline V gene are MNHNS and SASEGT. The CDR3 DNA reads TGTGCCAGCAGTGATCCTAGCGGATTGAACACCGGGGAGCTGTTTTTT. Translation gives CASSDPSGLNTGELFF.

V gene TRBV6-4 combines with J gene TRBJ2-7, with unresolved D. CDR1 and CDR2 (germline): MRHNA, SNTAGT. The CDR3 is 16 amino acids. V lost 4 bases, J lost 5 bases, and 21 bases lay in between. Here the CDR3 reads CASSGFGGRTSDEQYF. CDR3 DNA sequence: TGTGCCAGCAGTGGGTTTGGTGGCAGAACATCAGACGAGCAGTACTTC.

The gene calls are TRBV19 and TRBJ1-6; D unresolved. V lost 3 bases, J lost 8 bases, and 5 bases lay in between. CDR1 LNHDA and CDR2 SQIVND come from the germline V gene (reference sequence). The CDR3 loop spans 12 amino acids. The CDR3 reads CASSISDSPLHF. The CDR3 nucleotides are TGTGCCAGTAGTATTTCTGATTCACCCCTCCACTTT. The entire variable domain, with the rest obtained from reference TRBV19 and TRBJ1-6, is as follows: DGGITQSPKYLFRKEGQNVTLSCEQNLNHDAMYWYRQDPGQGLRLIYYSQIVNDFQKGDIAEGYSVSREKKESFPLTVTSAQKNPTAFYLCASSISDSPLHFGNGTRLTVT.

The chain employs TRBV7-9 and TRBJ2-7; a possible D gene is TRBD2 (6 bases). The CDR3 is made up of 12 amino acids. V was cut by 5 bases and J by 7 bases, with 12 bases left in between. Per the germline V gene, CDR1 is SEHNR and CDR2 is FQNEAQ (reference sequence). This CDR3 reads CASSPTGGEQYF. The CDR3 DNA sequence: TGTGCCAGCAGCCCCACAGGAGGGGAGCAGTACTTC. Based on the CDR3 plus reference TRBV7-9 and TRBJ2-7, the full variable domain is DTGVSQNPRHKITKRGQNVTFRCDPISEHNRLYWYRQTLGQGPEFLTYFQNEAQLEKSRLLSDRFSAERPKGSFSTLEIQRTEQGDSAMYLCASSPTGGEQYFGPGTRLTVT.

This clone has only one observation. This chain links TRBV24-1 with TRBJ1-2; TRBD1 agrees at 9 bases. Germline CDR1 KGHDR, CDR2 SFDVKD. Unmatched junction bases numbered 4, after V lost 2 bases and J lost 4 bases. The CDR3 is made up of 15 amino acids. In DNA, the CDR3 is TGTGCCACCAGTGATTCGGGGGACAGGGCCTATGGCTACACCTTC. Residues: CATSDSGDRAYGYTF.

The DNA for the CDR3 is TGCAGTGCTAGCCTCCACAATGAGCAGTTCTTC. Translation: CSASLHNEQFF. This sequence joins TRBV20-1 and TRBJ2-1; no reliable D call. The V gene lost 3 bases and the J gene lost 5 bases, with 5 bases spanning the gap. Germline lookup yields CDR1 DFQATT and CDR2 SNEGSKA (reference sequence). The CDR3 loop spans 11 amino acids.

This chain uses TRBV7-9 with TRBJ1-6; TRBD1 aligns across 8 bases. Germline V gene lookup returns CDR1 SEHNR and CDR2 FQNEAQ (reference sequence). This CDR3 has 15 amino acids. V shed 1 base and J 8 bases; nucleotides not matched to a gene: 4. CDR3 sequence: CASSLGQGSDSPLHF. The CDR3 region has the DNA TGTGCCAGCAGCTTAGGACAGGGGAGCGATTCACCCCTCCACTTT. The full variable domain, with the rest looked up from reference TRBV7-9 and TRBJ1-6, is DTGVSQNPRHKITKRGQNVTFRCDPISEHNRLYWYRQTLGQGPEFLTYFQNEAQLEKSRLLSDRFSAERPKGSFSTLEIQRTEQGDSAMYLCASSLGQGSDSPLHFGNGTRLTVT.

This chain links TRBV6-5 with TRBJ2-5, with 12 bases lining up with TRBD2. This CDR3 has 15 residues. After removal of 5 bases from V and 5 bases from J, the junction contained 6 bases not matched to a gene. CDR1 MNHEY and CDR2 SVGAGI come from the germline V gene. The CDR3 reads CASSTPSGGAETQYF. DNA of the CDR3: TGTGCCAGCAGTACCCCTAGCGGGGGGGCCGAGACCCAGTACTTC.

The genes are TRBV21-1 and TRBJ2-3; TRBD1 is the table's D call, not checked against the DNA. TRBV21-1 is marked as a pseudogene. CDR3 length equals 14 residues. The CDR3 DNA reads as TGTGCCAGCAGCAAATGGGGGCGTCGTAGGAGGCAGTATTTT. Protein sequence: CASSKWGRRRRQYF.

The rearrangement joins TRBV11-2 to TRBJ2-7; 13 bases fit TRBD2. CDR3 length: 14 residues. CDR1 SGHAT and CDR2 FQNNGV come from the germline V gene. V trimming: 5 bases; J trimming: 5 bases; junction bases outside the gene matches: 3. The CDR3 DNA follows: TGTGCCAGCAGCCCCGGGACTAGCGGGAACGAGCAGTACTTC. This translates into CASSPGTSGNEQYF. Variable domain in full (rest from reference TRBV11-2 and TRBJ2-7): EAGVAQSPRYKIIEKRQSVAFWCNPISGHATLYWYQQILGQGPKLLIQFQNNGVVDDSQLPKDRFSAERLKGVDSTLKIQPAKLEDSAVYLCASSPGTSGNEQYFGPGTRLTVT.

V usage is TRBV7-3 and J usage is TRBJ1-5; 9 positions agree with TRBD1. CDR3 length: 17 amino acids. The germline CDR1 and CDR2 sequences are SGHTA and FQGTGA. Trimming cost V 5 bases and J 2 bases; bases outside gene matches: 10. CDR3 protein: CASSLPGQGPRNQPQHF. The CDR3 nucleotides read TGTGCCAGCAGCCTCCCCGGACAGGGGCCCCGCAATCAGCCCCAGCATTTT.

The gene calls are TRBV19 and TRBJ1-4, with D perhaps matching TRBD1 (6 bases). V gave up 6 bases and J gave up 8 bases, with 16 bases separating them. Germline V gene data show CDR1 as LNHDA and CDR2 as SQIVND (reference sequence). The CDR3 totals 14 residues. CDR3 bases: TGTGCCAGTAGGGGAACAGGGTTTTTGGAAAAACTGTTTTTT. Protein product: CASRGTGFLEKLFF. Using reference TRBV19 and TRBJ1-4 for the parts outside the CDR3, the full variable domain is DGGITQSPKYLFRKEGQNVTLSCEQNLNHDAMYWYRQDPGQGLRLIYYSQIVNDFQKGDIAEGYSVSREKKESFPLTVTSAQKNPTAFYLCASRGTGFLEKLFFGSGTQLSVL.

This CDR3 reads CASSSGQLNYGYTF. In DNA form, the CDR3 reads TGTGCCAGCAGCTCGGGACAACTTAACTATGGCTACACCTTC. V gene TRBV7-2 combines with J gene TRBJ1-2; D is possibly TRBD1 (6 bases). V was cut by 4 bases and J by 1 base, with 10 bases left in between. Per the germline V gene, CDR1 is SGHTA and CDR2 is FQGNSA. This CDR3 has 14 amino acids.

The chain recombines TRBV24-1 with TRBJ1-5; a weak D match, TRBD1 (5 bases). In germline, CDR1 is KGHDR, CDR2 SFDVKD. This CDR3 comprises 14 residues. Trimming shortened V by 7 bases and J by 2 bases, and 11 bases separated the two germline ends. This CDR3 is CATRDGGGNQPQHF. CDR3 coding DNA: TGTGCCACCAGGGATGGGGGGGGCAATCAGCCCCAGCATTTT.